This T cell receptor beta chain was found in a study of early T cells in non-severe SARS-CoV-2 infection. Background on the study: From unsorted whole blood, bulk RNA was sequenced, and the chains remained unpaired.

Trimming stripped 8 bases from V and 6 bases from J, with 23 bases between. There are 16 residues in the CDR3. Germline V gives CDR1 MNHEY, CDR2 SMNVEV (reference sequence). Individually, cDNA molecules had unique molecular identifiers attached to them. TCRdb used MiXCR to reprocess the 5' RACE reads, holding one entry per CDR3 protein. The table lists 88,000 or so distinct CDR3 sequences, about 15% of them singletons. This sequence originates from an adult who was a healthcare worker with PCR-confirmed SARS-CoV-2 infection or an uninfected control (not recorded which). V and J are TRBV27 and TRBJ2-1; the D gene is possibly TRBD1 (5 bases). The sample comprised whole blood. CDR3 residues: CASSDRRAGYINEQFF. The CDR3, as DNA: TGTGCCAGCTCGGATCGCAGGGCCGGGTATATCAATGAGCAGTTCTTC.